Only a few counts were recorded for the clone carrying this T cell receptor beta chain. Its target is unknown. TCRdb fed the 5' RACE reads into MiXCR, producing one record per CDR3 protein. The data contain under 600,000 distinct CDR3 sequences, about a fifth of them singletons. Germline V lookup: CDR1 SGHAT, CDR2 FQNNGV. Trimming at V came to 1 base and at J to 0 bases, leaving 3 bases not matched to a gene. CDR3 length: 16 residues. These data come from a study of T-cell memory formation after mild COVID-19. Turning to the study itself: Largely, TCR clusters stayed within a single donor. Study findings and constraints: CD4+ bias marked clones expanding day 15 to 37, unlike balanced contracting clones. Clones from the second wave (peaking day 37) had unconfirmed SARS-CoV-2 specificity.

The V call is TRBV11-2, the J call TRBJ2-1; TRBD1 agrees at 7 bases. Sample: PBMCs or a T cell subset sorted from them (not recorded which). This receptor was identified in an adult woman who had mild COVID-19 (a few samples of this study predate the infection). Cell type and time point are not known. The CDR3 loop reads CASSLARDSSYNEQFF. DNA of the CDR3: TGTGCCAGCAGCTTAGCACGGGACAGCTCCTACAATGAGCAGTTCTTC.